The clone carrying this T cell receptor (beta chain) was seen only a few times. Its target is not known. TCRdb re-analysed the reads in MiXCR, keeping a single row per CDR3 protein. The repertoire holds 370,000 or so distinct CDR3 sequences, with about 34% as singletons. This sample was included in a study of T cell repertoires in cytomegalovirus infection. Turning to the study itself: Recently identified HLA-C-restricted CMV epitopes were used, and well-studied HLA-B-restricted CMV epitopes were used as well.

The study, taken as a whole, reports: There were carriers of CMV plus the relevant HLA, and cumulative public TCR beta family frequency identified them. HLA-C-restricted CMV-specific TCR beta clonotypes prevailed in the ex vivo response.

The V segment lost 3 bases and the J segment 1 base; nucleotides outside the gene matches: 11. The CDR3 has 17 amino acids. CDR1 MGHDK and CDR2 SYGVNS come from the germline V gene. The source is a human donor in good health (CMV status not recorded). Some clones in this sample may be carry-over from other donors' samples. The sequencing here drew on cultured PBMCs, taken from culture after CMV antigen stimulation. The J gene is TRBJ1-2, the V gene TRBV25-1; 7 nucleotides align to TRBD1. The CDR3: CASSDRTGIGSNYGYTF. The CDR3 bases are TGTGCCAGCAGTGACCGGACAGGAATAGGAAGTAACTATGGCTACACCTTC.